The following is a T cell receptor (beta chain) sequence with its context. This entry is derived from a study of CD8+ T cells in alopecia areata. Study information: Tofacitinib was taken orally by treated patients, and the dose was 5 to 10 mg twice daily.

After isolation, RNA underwent reverse transcription to generate cDNA as the sequencing template. The method was immunoSEQ multiplex PCR; TCRdb's version includes in-frame clones alone and lacks a portion of them. The table has under 250,000 clones, more than 45% seen once. With 2 bases removed from V and 4 bases from J, the gap between germline ends came to 12 bases. CDR1 is SGHRS and CDR2 is YFSETQ in the germline V gene. This CDR3 comprises 14 residues. As to treatment: oral pan-JAK inhibitor, 5-10 mg twice daily. The J gene is TRBJ2-5, the V gene TRBV5-1; D perhaps matches TRBD1 (5 bases). Sequenced material: CD4+ T cells sorted from blood, taken at week 4, from a patient treated with tofacitinib. The clonotype originates from a human donor with alopecia areata. CDR3: CASSLQTDGETQYF. CDR3 sequence (DNA): TGCGCCAGCAGCTTACAGACAGACGGAGAGACCCAGTACTTC.